This T cell receptor (beta chain) was recorded in a study of blood T cell repertoires in COVID-19. Study overall: In each case, the material was cDNA or gDNA derived from T cells, B-cell-depleted T cells, or PBMCs.

Cohort 3 donors counted as recovered after two negative PCRs, clearance, or resolved symptoms. This table comes from immunoSEQ multiplex PCR, and its TCRdb copy is limited to in-frame clones, with some not included. The sample yields around 140,000 clones, about nine tenths seen once. This clone was recorded a few times. Sequenced material: PBMCs or T cells enriched from blood (not recorded which). The clonotype originates from a man in his forties or fifties who had recovered from COVID-19.

Written as DNA, the CDR3 is TGCGCCAGCAGCTTTACAGGGGCGCTGGCTGGAAACACCATATATTTT. It specifies CASSFTGALAGNTIYF. The chain employs TRBV5-1 and TRBJ1-3; the match to TRBD1 covers 7 bases. The J segment lost 2 bases and the V segment lost 2 bases, leaving 7 bases of the junction unmatched. CDR3 length equals 16 residues. CDR1 SGHRS and CDR2 YFSETQ come from the germline V gene.